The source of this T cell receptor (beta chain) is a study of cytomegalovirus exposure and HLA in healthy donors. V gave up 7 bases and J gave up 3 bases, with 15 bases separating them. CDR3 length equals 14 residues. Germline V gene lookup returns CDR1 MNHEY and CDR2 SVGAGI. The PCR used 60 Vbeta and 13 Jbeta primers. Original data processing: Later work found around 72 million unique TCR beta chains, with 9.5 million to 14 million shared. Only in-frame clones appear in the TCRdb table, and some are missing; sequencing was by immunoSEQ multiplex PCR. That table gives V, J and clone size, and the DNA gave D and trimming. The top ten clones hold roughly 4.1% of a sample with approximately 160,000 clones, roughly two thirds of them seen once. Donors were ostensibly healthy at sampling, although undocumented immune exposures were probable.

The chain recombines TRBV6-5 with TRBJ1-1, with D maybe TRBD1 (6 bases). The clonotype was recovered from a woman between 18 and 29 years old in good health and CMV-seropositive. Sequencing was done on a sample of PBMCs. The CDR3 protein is CASIGGAPDTEAFF. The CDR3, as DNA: TGTGCCAGCATCGGGGGGGCGCCTGACACTGAAGCTTTCTTT.